This T cell receptor beta chain was documented in a study of monozygotic twins with cystic fibrosis (dated by TCRdb to about 2021). As for the study more broadly: Three micrograms of fragmented DNA went through approximately 14 PCR cycles to produce barcoded libraries. To gauge how much genetics shapes V and J gene usage, the researchers compared TCR beta repertoires both within and across 16 monozygotic twin pairs who have cystic fibrosis. On the day blood was drawn, the twins' weight-for-height and FEVPerc (FEV1 disease centile) were ranked against those of the 800 to 1,100 cohort participants. The cohort included ten female and six male twin pairs, mostly children and adolescents, aged roughly 2.0 to 40 years with a median of about 8.2 years. Data for three of the twin pairs had already been reported earlier in a different context.

V and J are truncated by 0 bases and 6 bases respectively, leaving an intervening sequence of 14 bases. Reading the germline V gene gives CDR1 ENHRY and CDR2 SYGVKD. The CDR3 goes from the cysteine to the phenylalanine over 15 residues. The only DNA kept is the CDR3, 45 bases in frame from the first base. TCR beta CDR3 regions were amplified by multiplex PCR with the immunoSEQ immune profiling system according to the manufacturer's instructions. An Illumina NextSeq system was used for sequencing. As for how the authors treated the data: The immunoSEQ Analyzer platform handled processing of the sequence data, and clonality was calculated by taking the square root of Simpson's index of productive rearrangements. Similarity in V and J usage was quantified by Jensen-Shannon distance, and CDR3 generation probabilities were calculated with OLGA. Shared CDR3 sequences were searched against the immuneACCESS database (August 2020) and VDJdb (December 2020). TCRdb obtained this table from immuneACCESS and retained in-frame rearrangements with V and J assigned. These tables miss some clones; where compared with another copy, unresolved V genes account for less than half of the shortfall, and the remainder is unexplained. V, J and clone size derive from that table, while D and trimming were established from the DNA sequence. Recorded for this sample are around 20,000 clones; around 87% of them occurred a single time. The ten largest make up roughly 1.2% of the sample.

The twin pairs came from the European Cystic Fibrosis Twin and Sibling Study Cohort, which recruited patients from over a hundred CF clinics across 14 European countries. Both zygosity and CFTR genotype were checked in-house, and zygosity was tested with multiplex PCR across nine short tandem repeat loci. Each twin gave a peripheral blood sample, and clinical parameters were documented on that same day of blood sampling. Phenol/chloroform extraction was used to isolate genomic DNA from peripheral blood cells, and the DNA was then kept in TE buffer at 4 degrees C. Of note for this clone: The specificity of this receptor is unknown. No base quality values were provided; no much bigger clone lies one nucleotide off.

Overall study outcomes, separate from this receptor: The cohort was small, and no association was found between shared CDR3 numbers and age, concordance or disease severity. Monozygotic CF twin pairs shared significantly more nucleotide-identical clonotypes within each pair than unrelated CF individuals shared with one another (P = 0.000026, Mann-Whitney). The greatest similarity to the co-twin was observed for V gene usage in 13 of 16 pairs and for J usage in 8 of 16 pairs, which suggested genetic constraints. Simpson clonality was generally low (median 0.0095), suggesting a naive-dominated repertoire, with higher clonality in the most severely affected patients.

This sequence uses TRBV10-3 and TRBJ1-2, with no confident D gene call. The receptor's source is a woman in her thirties with cystic fibrosis. Sequences were obtained from blood. Here is the DNA: TGTGCCATCAGTGAGTCGACTCTCGGGGAAGATGGCTACACCTTC. Its product reads: CAISESTLGEDGYTF.